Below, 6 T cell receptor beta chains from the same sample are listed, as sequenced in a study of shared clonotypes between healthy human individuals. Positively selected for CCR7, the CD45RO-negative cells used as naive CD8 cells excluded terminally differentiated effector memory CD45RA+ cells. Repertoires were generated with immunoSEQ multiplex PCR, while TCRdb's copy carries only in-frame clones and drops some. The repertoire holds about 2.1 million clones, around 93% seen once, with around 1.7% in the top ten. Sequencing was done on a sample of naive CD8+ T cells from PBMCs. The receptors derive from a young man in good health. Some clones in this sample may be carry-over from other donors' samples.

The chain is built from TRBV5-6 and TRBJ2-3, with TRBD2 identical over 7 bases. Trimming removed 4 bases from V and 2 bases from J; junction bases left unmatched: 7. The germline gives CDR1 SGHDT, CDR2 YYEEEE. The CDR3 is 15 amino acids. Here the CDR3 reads CASSERGGPTDTQYF. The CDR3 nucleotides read TGTGCCAGCAGCGAGCGGGGCGGCCCCACAGATACGCAGTATTTT.

CDR3 sequence (DNA): TGTGCCAGCAGCCAACCGGGTCAGCCCCAGCATTTT. Residues: CASSQPGQPQHF. The chain carries TRBV11-2 and TRBJ1-5; D unclear. The ends were cut back, 5 bases at V and 6 bases at J, with 8 bases in the middle. Germline CDR1 is SGHAT and CDR2 is FQNNGV. This CDR3 comprises 12 residues.

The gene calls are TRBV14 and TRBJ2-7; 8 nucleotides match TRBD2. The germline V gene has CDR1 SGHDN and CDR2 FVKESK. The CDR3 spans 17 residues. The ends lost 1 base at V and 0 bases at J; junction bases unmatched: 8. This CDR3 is CASSQARTSGSSYEQYF. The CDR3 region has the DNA TGTGCCAGCAGCCAAGCGCGTACTAGCGGTAGCTCCTACGAGCAGTACTTC. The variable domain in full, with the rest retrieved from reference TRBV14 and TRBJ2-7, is EAGVTQFPSHSVIEKGQTVTLRCDPISGHDNLYWYRRVMGKEIKFLLHFVKESKQDESGMPNNRFLAERTGGTYSTLKVQPAELEDSGVYFCASSQARTSGSSYEQYFGPGTRLTVT.

The CDR3 spells CASSYPDGPVVTEAFF. The CDR3 DNA is TGTGCCAGCAGTTACCCCGACGGCCCCGTAGTAACTGAAGCTTTCTTT. This chain connects TRBV6-6 to TRBJ1-1; D ambiguous. The CDR3 runs 16 residues. The germline V gene encodes CDR1 MNHNY and CDR2 SVGAGI (reference sequence). Trimming cost V 2 bases and J 5 bases, with 18 bases left between them.

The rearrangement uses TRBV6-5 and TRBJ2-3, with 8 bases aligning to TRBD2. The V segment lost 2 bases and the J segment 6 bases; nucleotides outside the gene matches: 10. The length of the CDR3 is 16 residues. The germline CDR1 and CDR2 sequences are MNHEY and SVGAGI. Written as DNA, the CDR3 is TGTGCCAGCAGTTACGGAGTAACGGGAGGGTACGATACGCAGTATTTT. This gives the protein CASSYGVTGGYDTQYF.

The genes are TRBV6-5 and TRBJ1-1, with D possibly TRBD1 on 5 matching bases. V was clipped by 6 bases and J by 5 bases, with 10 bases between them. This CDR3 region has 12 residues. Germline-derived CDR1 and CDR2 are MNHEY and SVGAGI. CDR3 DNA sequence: TGTGCCAGCAGATACGGGGGAACTGAAGCTTTCTTT. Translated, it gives CASRYGGTEAFF.